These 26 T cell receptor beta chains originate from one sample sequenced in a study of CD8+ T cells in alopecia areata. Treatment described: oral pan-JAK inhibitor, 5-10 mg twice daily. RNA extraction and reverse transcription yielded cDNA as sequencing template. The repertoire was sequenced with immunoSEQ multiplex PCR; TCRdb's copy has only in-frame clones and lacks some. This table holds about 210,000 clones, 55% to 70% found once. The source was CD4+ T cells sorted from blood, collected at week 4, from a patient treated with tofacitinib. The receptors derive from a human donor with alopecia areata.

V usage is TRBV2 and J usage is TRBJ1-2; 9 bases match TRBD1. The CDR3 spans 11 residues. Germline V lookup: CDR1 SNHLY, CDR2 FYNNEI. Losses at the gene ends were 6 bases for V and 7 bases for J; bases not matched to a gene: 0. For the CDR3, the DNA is TGTGCCAGCAGGGACAGGGGTGGCTACACCTTC. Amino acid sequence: CASRDRGGYTF.

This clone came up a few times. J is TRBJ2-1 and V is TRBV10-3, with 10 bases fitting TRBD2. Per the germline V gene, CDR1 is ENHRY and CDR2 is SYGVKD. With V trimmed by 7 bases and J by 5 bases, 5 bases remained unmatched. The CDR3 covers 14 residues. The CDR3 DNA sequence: TGTGCCATCAAAAGCGGGGGGGCTGACAATGAGCAGTTCTTC. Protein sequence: CAIKSGGADNEQFF.

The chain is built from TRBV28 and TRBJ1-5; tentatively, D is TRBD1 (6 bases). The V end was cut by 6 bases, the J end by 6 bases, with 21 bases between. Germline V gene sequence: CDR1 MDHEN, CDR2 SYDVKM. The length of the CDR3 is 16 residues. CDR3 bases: TGTGCCAGCAGCACTGCCTCGGGGGCCAGAAGTCAGCCCCAGCATTTT. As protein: CASSTASGARSQPQHF.

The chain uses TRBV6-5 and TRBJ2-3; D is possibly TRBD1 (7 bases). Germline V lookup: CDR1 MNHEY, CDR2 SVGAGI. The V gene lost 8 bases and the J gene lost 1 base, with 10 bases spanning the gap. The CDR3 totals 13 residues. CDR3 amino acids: CASRGTGTDTQYF. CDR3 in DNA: TGTGCCAGCCGGGGGACAGGCACAGATACGCAGTATTTT.

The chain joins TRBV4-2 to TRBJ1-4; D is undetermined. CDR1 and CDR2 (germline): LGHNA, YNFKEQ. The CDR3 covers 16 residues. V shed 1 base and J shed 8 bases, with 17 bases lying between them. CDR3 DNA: TGTGCCAGCAGCCAAGGAATGGGGAGTCTGGGGGAAAAACTGTTTTTT. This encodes CASSQGMGSLGEKLFF.

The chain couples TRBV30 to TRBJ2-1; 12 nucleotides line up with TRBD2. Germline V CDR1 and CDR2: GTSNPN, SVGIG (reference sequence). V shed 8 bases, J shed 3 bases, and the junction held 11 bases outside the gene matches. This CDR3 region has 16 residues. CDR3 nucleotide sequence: TGTGCCGGCTCCGGACTAGCGGGGTCCATCTACAATGAGCAGTTCTTC. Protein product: CAGSGLAGSIYNEQFF.

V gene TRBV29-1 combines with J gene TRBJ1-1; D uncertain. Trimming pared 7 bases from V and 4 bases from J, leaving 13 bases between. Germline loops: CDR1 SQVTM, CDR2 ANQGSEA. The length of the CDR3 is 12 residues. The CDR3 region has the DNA TGCAGCGCCCGGGTGGTCGGCACTGAAGCTTTCTTT. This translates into CSARVVGTEAFF.

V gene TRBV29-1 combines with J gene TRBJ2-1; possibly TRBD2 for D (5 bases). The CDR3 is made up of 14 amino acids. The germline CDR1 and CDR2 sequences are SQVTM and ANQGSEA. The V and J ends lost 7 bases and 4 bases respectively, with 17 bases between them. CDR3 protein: CSARIYGEYNEQFF. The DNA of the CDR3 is TGCAGCGCACGCATTTACGGGGAATACAATGAGCAGTTCTTC.

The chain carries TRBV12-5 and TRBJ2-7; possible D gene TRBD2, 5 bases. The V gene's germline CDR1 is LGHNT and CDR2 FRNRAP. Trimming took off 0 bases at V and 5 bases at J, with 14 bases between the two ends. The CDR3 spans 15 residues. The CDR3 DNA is TGTGCTAGTGGTTTGGTACCGAACGCGAGGGACGAGCAGTACTTC. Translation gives CASGLVPNARDEQYF. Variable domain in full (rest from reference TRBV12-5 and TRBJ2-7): DARVTQTPRHKVTEMGQEVTMRCQPILGHNTVFWYRQTMMQGLELLAYFRNRAPLDDSGMPKDRFSAEMPDATLATLKIQPSEPRDSAVYFCASGLVPNARDEQYFGPGTRLTVT.

The CDR3 DNA is TGCGCCAGCAGCTCCACGCTGAACACTGAAGCTTTCTTT. This translates into CASSSTLNTEAFF. The genes are TRBV5-1 and TRBJ1-1; no reliable D call. There are 13 residues in the CDR3. The V gene's germline CDR1 is SGHRS and CDR2 YFSETQ. V lost 3 bases and J lost 0, with 6 bases in between.

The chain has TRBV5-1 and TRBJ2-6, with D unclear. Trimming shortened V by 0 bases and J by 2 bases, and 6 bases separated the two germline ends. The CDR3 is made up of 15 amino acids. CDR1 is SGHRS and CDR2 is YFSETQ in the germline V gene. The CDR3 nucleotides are TGCGCCAGCAGCTTGGAGGCAGCTGGGGCCAACGTCCTGACTTTC. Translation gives CASSLEAAGANVLTF.

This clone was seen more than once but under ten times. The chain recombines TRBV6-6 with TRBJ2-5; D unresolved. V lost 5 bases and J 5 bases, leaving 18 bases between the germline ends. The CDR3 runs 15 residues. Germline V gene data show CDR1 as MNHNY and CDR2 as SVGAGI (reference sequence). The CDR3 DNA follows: TGTGCCAGCAGTAAAGTAGTTTCCGTCCCGGAGACCCAGTACTTC. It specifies CASSKVVSVPETQYF.

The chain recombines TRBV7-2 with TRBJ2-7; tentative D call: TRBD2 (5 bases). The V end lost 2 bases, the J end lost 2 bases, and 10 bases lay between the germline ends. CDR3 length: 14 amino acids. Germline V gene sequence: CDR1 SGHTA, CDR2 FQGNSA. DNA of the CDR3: TGTGCCAGCAGCTTAAAACTAGGGCCCTACGAGCAGTACTTC. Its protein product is CASSLKLGPYEQYF.

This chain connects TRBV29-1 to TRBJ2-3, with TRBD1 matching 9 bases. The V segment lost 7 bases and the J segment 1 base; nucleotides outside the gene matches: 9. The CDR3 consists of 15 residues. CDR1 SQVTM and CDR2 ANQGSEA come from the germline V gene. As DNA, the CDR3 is TGCAGCGCGTCTGACAGGGGGGACGGCACAGATACGCAGTATTTT. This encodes CSASDRGDGTDTQYF.

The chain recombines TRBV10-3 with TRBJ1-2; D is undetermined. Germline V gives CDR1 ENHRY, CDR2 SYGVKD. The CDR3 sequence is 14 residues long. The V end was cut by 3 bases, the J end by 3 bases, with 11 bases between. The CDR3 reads CAISEFKADYGYTF. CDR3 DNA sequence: TGTGCCATCAGTGAATTCAAGGCAGACTATGGCTACACCTTC.

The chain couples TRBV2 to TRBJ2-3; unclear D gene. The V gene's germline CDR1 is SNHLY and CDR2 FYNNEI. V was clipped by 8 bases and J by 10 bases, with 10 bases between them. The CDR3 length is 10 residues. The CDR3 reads CASHEASQYF. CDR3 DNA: TGTGCCAGCCATGAGGCCTCGCAGTATTTT.

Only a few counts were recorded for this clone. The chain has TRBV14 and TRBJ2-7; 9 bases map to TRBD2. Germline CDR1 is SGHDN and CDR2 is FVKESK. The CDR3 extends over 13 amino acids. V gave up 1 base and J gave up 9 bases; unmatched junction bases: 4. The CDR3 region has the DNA TGTGCCAGCAGCCAAGTATCTAGCGGGGCGCAGTACTTC. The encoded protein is CASSQVSSGAQYF.

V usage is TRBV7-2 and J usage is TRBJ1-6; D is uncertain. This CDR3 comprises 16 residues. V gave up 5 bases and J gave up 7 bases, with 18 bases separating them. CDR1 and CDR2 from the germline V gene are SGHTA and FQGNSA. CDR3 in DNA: TGTGCCAGCAGCCAGGAAGTGACCCGGAGGAATTCACCCCTCCACTTT. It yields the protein CASSQEVTRRNSPLHF.

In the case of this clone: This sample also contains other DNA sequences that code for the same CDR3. The CDR3 DNA is TGTGCCAGCAGTGAGACTAGCGGGGGTGGGTCCTACAATGAGCAGTTCTTC. Residues: CASSETSGGGSYNEQFF. The chain recombines TRBV25-1 with TRBJ2-1; TRBD2 matches at 12 bases. The germline V gene has CDR1 MGHDK and CDR2 SYGVNS. CDR3 size: 17 residues. Trimming took 3 bases from V and 1 from J; bases not matched to a gene: 4.

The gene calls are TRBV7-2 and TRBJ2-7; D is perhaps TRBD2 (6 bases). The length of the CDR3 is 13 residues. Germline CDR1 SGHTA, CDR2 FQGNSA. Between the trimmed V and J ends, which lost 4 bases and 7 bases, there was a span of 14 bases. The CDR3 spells CASSSEIAAEQYF. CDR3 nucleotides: TGTGCCAGCAGCTCGGAGATAGCGGCGGAGCAGTACTTC.

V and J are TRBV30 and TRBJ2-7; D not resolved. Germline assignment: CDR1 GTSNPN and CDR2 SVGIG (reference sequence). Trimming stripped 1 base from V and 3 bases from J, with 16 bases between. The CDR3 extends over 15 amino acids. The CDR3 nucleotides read TGTGCCTGGAGTGGTTCCAGGCCTCGAAACTACGAGCAGTACTTC. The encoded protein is CAWSGSRPRNYEQYF.

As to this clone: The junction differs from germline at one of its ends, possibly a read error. The chain's CDR3 is CASGDRGNQPQHF. The CDR3 nucleotides are TGTGCCAGCGGTGACAGGGGCAATCAGCCCCAGCATTTT. The chain recombines TRBV25-1 with TRBJ1-5; 7 bases align to TRBD1. CDR3 size: 13 residues. Germline lookup yields CDR1 MGHDK and CDR2 SYGVNS.

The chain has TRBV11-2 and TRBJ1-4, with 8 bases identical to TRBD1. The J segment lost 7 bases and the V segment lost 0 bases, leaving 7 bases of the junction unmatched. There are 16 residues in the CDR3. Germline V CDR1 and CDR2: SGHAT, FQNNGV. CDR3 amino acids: CASSLDRGPAFEKLFF. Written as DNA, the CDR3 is TGTGCCAGCAGCTTAGACAGGGGGCCCGCCTTTGAAAAACTGTTTTTT.

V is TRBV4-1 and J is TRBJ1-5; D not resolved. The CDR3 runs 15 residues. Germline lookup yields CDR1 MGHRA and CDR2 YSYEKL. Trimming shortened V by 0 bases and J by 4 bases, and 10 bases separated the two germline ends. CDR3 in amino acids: CASSQEYRDNQPQHF. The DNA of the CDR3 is TGCGCCAGCAGCCAAGAGTACAGAGATAATCAGCCCCAGCATTTT.

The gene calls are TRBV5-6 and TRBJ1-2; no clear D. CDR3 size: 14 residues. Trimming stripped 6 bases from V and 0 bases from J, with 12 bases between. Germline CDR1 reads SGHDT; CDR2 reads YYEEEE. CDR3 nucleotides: TGTGCCAGCACCCTCGATAGGGCTAACTATGGCTACACCTTC. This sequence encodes CASTLDRANYGYTF.

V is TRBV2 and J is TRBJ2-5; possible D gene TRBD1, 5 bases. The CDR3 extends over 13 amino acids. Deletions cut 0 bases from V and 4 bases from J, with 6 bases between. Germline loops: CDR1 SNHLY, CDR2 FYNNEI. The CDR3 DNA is TGTGCCAGCAGTGAAGCCCAGGGAGAGACCCAGTACTTC. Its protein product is CASSEAQGETQYF.